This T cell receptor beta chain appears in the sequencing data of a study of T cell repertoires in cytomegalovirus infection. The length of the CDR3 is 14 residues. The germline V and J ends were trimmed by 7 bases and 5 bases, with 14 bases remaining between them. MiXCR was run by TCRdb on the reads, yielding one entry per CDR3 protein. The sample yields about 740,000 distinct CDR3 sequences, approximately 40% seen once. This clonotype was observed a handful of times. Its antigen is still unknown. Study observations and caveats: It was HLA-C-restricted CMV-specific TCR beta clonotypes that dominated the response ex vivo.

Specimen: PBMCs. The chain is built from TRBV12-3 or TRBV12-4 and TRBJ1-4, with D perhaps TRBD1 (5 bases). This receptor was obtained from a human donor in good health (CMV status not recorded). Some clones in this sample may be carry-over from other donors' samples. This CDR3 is CASTWGRTNEKLFF. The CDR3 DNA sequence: TGTGCCAGCACCTGGGGACGGACGAATGAAAAACTGTTTTTT.